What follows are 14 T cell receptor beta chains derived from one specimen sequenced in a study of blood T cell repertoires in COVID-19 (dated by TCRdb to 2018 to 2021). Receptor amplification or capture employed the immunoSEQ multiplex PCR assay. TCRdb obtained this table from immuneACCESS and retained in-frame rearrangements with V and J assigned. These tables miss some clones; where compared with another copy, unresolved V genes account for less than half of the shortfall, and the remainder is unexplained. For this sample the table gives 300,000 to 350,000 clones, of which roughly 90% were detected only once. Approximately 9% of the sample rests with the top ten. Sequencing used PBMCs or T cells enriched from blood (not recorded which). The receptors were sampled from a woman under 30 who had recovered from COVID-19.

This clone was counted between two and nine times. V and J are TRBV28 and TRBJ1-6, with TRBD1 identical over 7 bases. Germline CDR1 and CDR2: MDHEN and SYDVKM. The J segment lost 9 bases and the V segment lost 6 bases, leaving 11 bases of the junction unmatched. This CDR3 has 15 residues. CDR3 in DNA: TGTGCCAGCAGGGGGGGACAGCGGCGTTTTTCACCCCTCCACTTT. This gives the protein CASRGGQRRFSPLHF.

This chain's CDR3 is CASNRTAFYGYTF. CDR3 DNA sequence: TGTGCCAGCAACCGGACAGCGTTCTATGGCTACACCTTC. The chain carries TRBV6-4 and TRBJ1-2, with D perhaps TRBD1 (6 bases). The ends were cut back, 7 bases at V and 4 bases at J, with 13 bases in the middle. Germline lookup yields CDR1 MRHNA and CDR2 SNTAGT. This CDR3 has 13 residues.

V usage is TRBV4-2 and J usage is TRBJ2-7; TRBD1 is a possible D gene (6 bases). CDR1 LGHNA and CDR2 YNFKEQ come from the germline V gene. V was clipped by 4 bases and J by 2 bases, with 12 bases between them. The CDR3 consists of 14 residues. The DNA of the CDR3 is TGTGCCAGCAGCCCGGCGGACAGCACCTACGAGCAGTACTTC. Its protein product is CASSPADSTYEQYF.

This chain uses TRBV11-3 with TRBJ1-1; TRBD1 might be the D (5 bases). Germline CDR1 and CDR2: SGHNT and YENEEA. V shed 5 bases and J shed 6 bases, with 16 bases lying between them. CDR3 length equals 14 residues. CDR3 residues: CASSPGWGRPEAFF. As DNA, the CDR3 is TGTGCCAGCAGCCCCGGGTGGGGCAGGCCTGAAGCTTTCTTT.

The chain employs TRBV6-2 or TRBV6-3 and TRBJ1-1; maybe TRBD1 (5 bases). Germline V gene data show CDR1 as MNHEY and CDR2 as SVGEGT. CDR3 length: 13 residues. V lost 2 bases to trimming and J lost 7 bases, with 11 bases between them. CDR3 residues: CASSYEAGLEAFF. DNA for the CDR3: TGTGCCAGCAGTTACGAGGCGGGGCTTGAAGCTTTCTTT.

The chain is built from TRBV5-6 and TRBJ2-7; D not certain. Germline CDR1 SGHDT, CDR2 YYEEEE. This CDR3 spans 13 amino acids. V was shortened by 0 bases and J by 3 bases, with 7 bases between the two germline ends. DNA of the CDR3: TGTGCCAGCAGCTTGGGATGGCTCTACGAGCAGTACTTC. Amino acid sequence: CASSLGWLYEQYF.

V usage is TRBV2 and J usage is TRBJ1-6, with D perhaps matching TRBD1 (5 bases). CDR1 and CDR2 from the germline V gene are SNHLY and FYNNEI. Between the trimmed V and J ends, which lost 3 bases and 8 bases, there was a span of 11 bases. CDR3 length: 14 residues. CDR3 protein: CASSEQGGDSPLHF. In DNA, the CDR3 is TGTGCCAGCAGTGAGCAGGGAGGTGATTCACCCCTCCACTTT.

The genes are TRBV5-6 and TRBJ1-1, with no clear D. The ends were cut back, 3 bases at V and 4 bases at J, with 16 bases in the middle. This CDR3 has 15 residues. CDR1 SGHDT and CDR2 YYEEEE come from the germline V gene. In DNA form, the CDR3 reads TGTGCCAGCAGCTCCTTAGGAGGGCTGGTCACTGAAGCTTTCTTT. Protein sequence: CASSSLGGLVTEAFF.

The CDR3 region is CASSLGLMAADEQFF. DNA of the CDR3: TGTGCCAGCAGCTTGGGCCTAATGGCGGCCGATGAGCAGTTCTTC. The rearrangement joins TRBV5-5 to TRBJ2-1, with no clear D. CDR3 length equals 15 residues. V was pared by 0 bases and J by 8 bases, with 15 bases between. CDR1 is SGHKS, CDR2 YYEKEE, per germline (reference sequence).

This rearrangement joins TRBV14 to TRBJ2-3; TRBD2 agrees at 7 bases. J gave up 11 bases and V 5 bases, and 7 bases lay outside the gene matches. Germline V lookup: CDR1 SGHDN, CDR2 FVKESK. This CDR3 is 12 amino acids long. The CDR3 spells CASSTRLAQQYF. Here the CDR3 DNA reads TGTGCCAGCAGCACACGACTAGCTCAGCAGTATTTT. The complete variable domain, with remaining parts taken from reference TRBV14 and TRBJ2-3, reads EAGVTQFPSHSVIEKGQTVTLRCDPISGHDNLYWYRRVMGKEIKFLLHFVKESKQDESGMPNNRFLAERTGGTYSTLKVQPAELEDSGVYFCASSTRLAQQYFGPGTRLTVL.

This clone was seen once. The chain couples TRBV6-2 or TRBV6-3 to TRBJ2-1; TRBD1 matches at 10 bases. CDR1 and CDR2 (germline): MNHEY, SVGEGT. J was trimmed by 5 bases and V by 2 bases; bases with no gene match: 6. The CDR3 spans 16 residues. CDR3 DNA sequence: TGTGCCAGCAGTTACCCTACCGGGACAGGGGACAATGAGCAGTTCTTC. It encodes CASSYPTGTGDNEQFF.

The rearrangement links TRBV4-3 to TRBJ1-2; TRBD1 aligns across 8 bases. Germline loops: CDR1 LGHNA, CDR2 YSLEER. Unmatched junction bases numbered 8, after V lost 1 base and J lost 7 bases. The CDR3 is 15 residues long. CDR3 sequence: CASSQAWTGQFGYTF. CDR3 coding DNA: TGCGCCAGCAGCCAAGCCTGGACAGGGCAATTTGGCTACACCTTC.

The CDR3 here is CASSSGTRELFF. CDR3 coding DNA: TGCGCCAGCAGCTCCGGGACACGAGAGCTGTTTTTT. The chain recombines TRBV5-1 with TRBJ2-2, with D maybe TRBD1 (6 bases). Germline lookup yields CDR1 SGHRS and CDR2 YFSETQ. This CDR3 spans 12 amino acids. With 3 bases removed from V and 11 bases from J, the gap between germline ends came to 11 bases.

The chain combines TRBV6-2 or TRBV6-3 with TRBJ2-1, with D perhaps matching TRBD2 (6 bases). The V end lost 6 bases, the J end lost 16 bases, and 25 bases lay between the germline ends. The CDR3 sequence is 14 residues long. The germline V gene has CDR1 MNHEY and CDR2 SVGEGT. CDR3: CASSLAGRPGSIFF. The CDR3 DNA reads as TGTGCCAGCAGCCTCGCCGGGAGACCCGGTAGCATATTCTTC.